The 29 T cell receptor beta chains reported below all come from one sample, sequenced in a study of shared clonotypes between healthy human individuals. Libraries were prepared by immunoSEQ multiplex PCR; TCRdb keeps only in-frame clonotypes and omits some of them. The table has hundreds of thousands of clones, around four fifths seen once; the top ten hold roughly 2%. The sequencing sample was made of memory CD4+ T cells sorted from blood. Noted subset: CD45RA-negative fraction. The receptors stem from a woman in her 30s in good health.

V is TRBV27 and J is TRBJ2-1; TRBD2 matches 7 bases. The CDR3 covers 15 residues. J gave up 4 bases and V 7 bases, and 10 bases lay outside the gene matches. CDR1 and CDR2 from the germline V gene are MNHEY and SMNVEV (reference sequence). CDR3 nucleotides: TGTGCCAGCACTGGGAGGGGACGACGATACAATGAGCAGTTCTTC. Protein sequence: CASTGRGRRYNEQFF.

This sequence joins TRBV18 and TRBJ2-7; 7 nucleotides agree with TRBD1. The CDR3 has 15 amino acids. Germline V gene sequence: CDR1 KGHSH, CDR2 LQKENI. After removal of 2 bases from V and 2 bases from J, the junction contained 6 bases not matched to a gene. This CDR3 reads CASSPGTDVTYEQYF. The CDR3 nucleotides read TGTGCCAGCTCACCAGGGACAGACGTGACCTACGAGCAGTACTTC.

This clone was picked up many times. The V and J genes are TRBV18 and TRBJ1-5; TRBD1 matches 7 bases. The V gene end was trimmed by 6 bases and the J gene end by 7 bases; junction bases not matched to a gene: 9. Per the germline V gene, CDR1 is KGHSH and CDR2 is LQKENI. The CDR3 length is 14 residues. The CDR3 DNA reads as TGTGCCAGCTCGCCCAGGGGGAGTATACAGCCCCAGCATTTT. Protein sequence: CASSPRGSIQPQHF.

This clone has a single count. This CDR3 reads CASTGNQGGYEQYF. DNA of the CDR3: TGTGCCAGCACGGGGAACCAAGGCGGCTACGAGCAGTACTTC. This chain connects TRBV27 to TRBJ2-7, with D tentatively TRBD2 (5 bases). Germline V lookup: CDR1 MNHEY, CDR2 SMNVEV (reference sequence). The CDR3 is 14 residues long. With 7 bases removed from V and 3 bases from J, the gap between germline ends came to 16 bases.

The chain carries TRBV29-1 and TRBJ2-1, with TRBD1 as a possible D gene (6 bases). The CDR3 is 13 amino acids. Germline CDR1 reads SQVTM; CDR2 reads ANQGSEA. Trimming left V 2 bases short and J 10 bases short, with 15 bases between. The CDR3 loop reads CSVEPHPGQEQFF. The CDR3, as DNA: TGCAGCGTTGAACCCCATCCAGGACAGGAGCAGTTCTTC.

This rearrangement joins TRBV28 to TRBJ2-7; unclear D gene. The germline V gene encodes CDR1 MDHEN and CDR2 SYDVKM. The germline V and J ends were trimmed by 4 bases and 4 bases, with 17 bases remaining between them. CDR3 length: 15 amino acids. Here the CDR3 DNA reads TGTGCCAGCAGTTCTTTGGGTCGGGCCATATACGAGCAGTACTTC. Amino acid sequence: CASSSLGRAIYEQYF.

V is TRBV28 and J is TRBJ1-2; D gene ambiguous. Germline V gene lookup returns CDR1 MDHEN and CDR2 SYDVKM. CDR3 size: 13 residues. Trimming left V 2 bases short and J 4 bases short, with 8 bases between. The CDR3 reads CASSLNVPYGYTF. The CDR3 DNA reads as TGTGCCAGCAGTTTAAACGTCCCCTATGGCTACACCTTC.

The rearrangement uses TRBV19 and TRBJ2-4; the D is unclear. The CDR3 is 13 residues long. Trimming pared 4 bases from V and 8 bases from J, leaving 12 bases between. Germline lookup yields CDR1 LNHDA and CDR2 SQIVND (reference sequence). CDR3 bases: TGTGCCAGTAGTAACCCGACCGGTGACATTCAGTACTTC. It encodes CASSNPTGDIQYF.

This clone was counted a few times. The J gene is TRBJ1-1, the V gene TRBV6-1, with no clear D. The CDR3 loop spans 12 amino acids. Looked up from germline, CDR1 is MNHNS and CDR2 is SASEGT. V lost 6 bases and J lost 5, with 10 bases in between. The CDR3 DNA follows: TGTGCCAGCAGCGAAATGGGGACTGAAGCTTTCTTT. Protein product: CASSEMGTEAFF.

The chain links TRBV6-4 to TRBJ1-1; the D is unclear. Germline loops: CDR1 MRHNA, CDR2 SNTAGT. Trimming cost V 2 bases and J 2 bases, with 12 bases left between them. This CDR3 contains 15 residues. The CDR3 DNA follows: TGTGCCAGCAGTGACAAGGAGGCCCCTAACACTGAAGCTTTCTTT. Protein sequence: CASSDKEAPNTEAFF.

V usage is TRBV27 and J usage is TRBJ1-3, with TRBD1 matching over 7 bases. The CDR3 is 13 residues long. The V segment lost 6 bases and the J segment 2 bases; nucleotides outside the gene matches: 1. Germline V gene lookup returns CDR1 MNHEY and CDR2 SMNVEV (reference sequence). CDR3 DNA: TGTGCCAGCAGAGGACAGGCTGGAAACACCATATATTTT. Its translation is CASRGQAGNTIYF.

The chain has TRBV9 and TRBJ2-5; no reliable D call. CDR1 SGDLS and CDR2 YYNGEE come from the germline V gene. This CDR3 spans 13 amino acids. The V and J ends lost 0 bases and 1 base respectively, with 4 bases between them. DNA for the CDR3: TGTGCCAGCAGCGTAGCAAGCCAAGAGACCCAGTACTTC. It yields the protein CASSVASQETQYF.

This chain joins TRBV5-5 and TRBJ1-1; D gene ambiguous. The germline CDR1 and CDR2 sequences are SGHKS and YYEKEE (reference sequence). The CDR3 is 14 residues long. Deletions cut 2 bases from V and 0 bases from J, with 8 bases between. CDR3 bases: TGTGCCAGCAGCTTACTGCAGGTGAACACTGAAGCTTTCTTT. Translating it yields CASSLLQVNTEAFF.

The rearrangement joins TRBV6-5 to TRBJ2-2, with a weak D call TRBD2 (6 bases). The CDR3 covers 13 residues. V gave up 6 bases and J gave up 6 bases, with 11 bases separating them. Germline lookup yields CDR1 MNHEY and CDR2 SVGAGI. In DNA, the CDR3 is TGTGCCAGCAGGGCCGGGGGTCCCGGGGAGCTGTTTTTT. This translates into CASRAGGPGELFF.

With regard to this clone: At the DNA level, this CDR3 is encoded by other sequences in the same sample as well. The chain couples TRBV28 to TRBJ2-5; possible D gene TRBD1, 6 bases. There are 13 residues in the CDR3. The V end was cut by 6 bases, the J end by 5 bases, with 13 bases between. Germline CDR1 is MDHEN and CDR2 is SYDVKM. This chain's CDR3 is CASSPGVEETQYF. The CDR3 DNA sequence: TGTGCCAGCAGCCCAGGGGTGGAGGAGACCCAGTACTTC.

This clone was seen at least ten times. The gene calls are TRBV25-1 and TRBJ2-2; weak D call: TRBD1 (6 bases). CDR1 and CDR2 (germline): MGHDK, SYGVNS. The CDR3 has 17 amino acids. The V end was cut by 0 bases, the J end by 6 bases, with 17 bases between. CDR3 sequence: CASSEYEGGKVAGELFF. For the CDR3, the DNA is TGTGCCAGCAGTGAATACGAAGGGGGAAAGGTGGCCGGGGAGCTGTTTTTT.

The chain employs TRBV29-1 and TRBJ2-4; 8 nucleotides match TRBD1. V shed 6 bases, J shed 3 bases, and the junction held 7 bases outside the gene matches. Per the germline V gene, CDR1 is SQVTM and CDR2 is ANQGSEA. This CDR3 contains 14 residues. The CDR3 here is CSVRRGQDKNIQYF. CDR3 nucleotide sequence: TGCAGCGTGCGCAGGGGGCAGGACAAAAACATTCAGTACTTC.

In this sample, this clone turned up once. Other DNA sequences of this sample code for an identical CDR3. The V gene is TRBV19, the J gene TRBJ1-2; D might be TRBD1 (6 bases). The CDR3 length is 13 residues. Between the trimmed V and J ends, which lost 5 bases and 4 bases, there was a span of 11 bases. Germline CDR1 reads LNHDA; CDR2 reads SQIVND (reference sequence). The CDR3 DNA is TGTGCCAGTAGTCCAGGGGTTGGCTATGGCTACACCTTC. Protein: CASSPGVGYGYTF.

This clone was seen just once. CDR3 protein: CASSPPDHYGYTF. The CDR3 bases are TGTGCCAGCAGCCCCCCGGACCACTATGGCTACACCTTC. This chain joins TRBV5-4 and TRBJ1-2; no firm D call. The germline gives CDR1 SGHNT, CDR2 YYREEE (reference sequence). V was clipped by 4 bases and J by 3 bases, with 10 bases between them. The CDR3 runs 13 residues.

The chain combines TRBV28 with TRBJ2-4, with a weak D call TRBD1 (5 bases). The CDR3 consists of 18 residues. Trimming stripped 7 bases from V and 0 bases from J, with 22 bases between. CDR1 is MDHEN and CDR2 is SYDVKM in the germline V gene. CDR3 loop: CASNPVGRPQGAKNIQYF. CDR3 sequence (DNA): TGTGCCAGCAACCCCGTTGGGCGGCCTCAGGGAGCCAAAAACATTCAGTACTTC.

The CDR3 region is CASRPASGRKNTGELFF. The CDR3 DNA reads TGTGCCAGCAGACCCGCCTCTGGGAGGAAGAACACCGGGGAGCTGTTTTTT. The J gene is TRBJ2-2, the V gene TRBV28, with D tentatively TRBD2 (6 bases). The V gene lost 6 bases and the J gene lost 1 base, with 18 bases spanning the gap. This CDR3 region has 17 residues. Per the germline V gene, CDR1 is MDHEN and CDR2 is SYDVKM.

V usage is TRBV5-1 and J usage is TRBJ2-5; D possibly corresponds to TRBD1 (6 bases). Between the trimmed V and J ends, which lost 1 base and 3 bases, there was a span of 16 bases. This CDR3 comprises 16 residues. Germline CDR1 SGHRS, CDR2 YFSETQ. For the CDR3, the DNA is TGCGCCAGCAGCTTGTCAACAGGGTGGACGAAAGAGACCCAGTACTTC. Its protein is CASSLSTGWTKETQYF.

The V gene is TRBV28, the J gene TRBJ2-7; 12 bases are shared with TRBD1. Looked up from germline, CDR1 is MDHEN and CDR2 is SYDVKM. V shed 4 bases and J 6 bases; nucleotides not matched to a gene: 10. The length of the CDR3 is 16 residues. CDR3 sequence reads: CASSSSPGQGAGEQYF. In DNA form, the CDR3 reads TGTGCCAGCAGTTCCTCCCCGGGACAGGGGGCGGGCGAGCAGTACTTC.

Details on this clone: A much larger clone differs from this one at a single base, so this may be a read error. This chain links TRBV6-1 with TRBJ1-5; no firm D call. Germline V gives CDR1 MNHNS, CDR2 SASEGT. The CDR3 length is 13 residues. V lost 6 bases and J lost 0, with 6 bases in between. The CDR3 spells CASSFYSNQPQHF. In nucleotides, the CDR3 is TGTGCCAGCAGCTTCTATAGCAATCAGCCCCAGCATTTT.

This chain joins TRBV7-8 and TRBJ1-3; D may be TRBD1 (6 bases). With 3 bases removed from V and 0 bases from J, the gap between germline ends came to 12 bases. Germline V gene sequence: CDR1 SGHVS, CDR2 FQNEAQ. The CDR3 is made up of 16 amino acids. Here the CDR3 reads CASSLAGAYSGNTIYF. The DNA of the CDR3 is TGTGCCAGCAGCTTGGCAGGGGCATACTCTGGAAACACCATATATTTT. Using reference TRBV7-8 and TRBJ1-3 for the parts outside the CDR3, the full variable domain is GAGVSQSPRYKVAKRGQDVALRCDPISGHVSLFWYQQALGQGPEFLTYFQNEAQLDKSGLPSDRFFAERPEGSVSTLKIQRTQQEDSAVYLCASSLAGAYSGNTIYFGEGSWLTVV.

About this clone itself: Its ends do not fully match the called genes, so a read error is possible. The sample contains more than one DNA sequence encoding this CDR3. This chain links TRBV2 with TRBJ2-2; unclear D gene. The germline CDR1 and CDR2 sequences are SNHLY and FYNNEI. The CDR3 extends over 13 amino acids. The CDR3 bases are TGTGCCAGCAGGGAAGACAACACCGGGGAGCTGTTTTTT. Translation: CASREDNTGELFF. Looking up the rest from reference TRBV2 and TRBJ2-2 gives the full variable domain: EPEVTQTPSHQVTQMGQEVILRCVPISNHLYFYWYRQILGQKVEFLVSFYNNEISEKSEIFDDQFSVERPDGSNFTLKIRSTKLEDSAMYFCASREDNTGELFFGEGSRLTVL.

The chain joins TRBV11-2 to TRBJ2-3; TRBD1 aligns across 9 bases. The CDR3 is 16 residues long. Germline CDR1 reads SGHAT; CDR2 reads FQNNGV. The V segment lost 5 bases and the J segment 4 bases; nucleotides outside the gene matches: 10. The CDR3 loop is CASSPAGTGRADTQYF. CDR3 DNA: TGTGCCAGCAGCCCGGCGGGGACAGGGCGCGCAGATACGCAGTATTTT.

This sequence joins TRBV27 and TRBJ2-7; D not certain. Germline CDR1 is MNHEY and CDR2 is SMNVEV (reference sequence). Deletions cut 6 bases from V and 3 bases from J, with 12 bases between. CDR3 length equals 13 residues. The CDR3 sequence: CASSGHANYEQYF. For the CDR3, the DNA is TGTGCCAGCAGCGGGCACGCAAACTACGAGCAGTACTTC.

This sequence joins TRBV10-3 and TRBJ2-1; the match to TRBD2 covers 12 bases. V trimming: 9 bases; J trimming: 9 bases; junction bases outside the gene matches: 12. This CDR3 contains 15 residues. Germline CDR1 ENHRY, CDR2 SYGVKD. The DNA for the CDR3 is TGTGCCATAGGACTAGCGGGACCGCCTGGGGGTGAGCAGTTCTTC. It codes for CAIGLAGPPGGEQFF.